This is a list of T cell receptor beta chains from one sample in a study of T cells after yellow fever vaccination. TCRdb redid the calling of the 5' RACE reads with MiXCR, one entry per CDR3 protein. The data show a few hundred thousand distinct CDR3 sequences, roughly 19% seen once. The sequencing used PBMCs, collected 15 days after the yellow fever booster vaccination. All receptors derive from a man aged 30 to 39 who received the YFV17D yellow fever vaccine. Both conserved end residues are part of each CDR3. Each record gives: V gene, J gene, D gene, clone size, CDR3 protein, CDR3 DNA. D genes are given only for firm matches. Clone size, where shown, is once, few, many, or a class for clones that have expanded.

V gene: TRBV9; J gene: TRBJ2-1; D gene: TRBD2; clone size: .; CDR3 protein: CASSGWREGLAAYNEQFF; CDR3 DNA: TGTGCCAGCAGCGGGTGGAGAGAGGGACTAGCGGCTTACAATGAGCAGTTCTTC
V gene: TRBV5-1; J gene: TRBJ1-1; D gene: .; clone size: .; CDR3 protein: CASSFLRMNTEAFF; CDR3 DNA: TGCGCCAGCAGCTTTTTACGAATGAACACTGAAGCTTTCTTT
V gene: TRBV10-3; J gene: TRBJ2-5; D gene: .; clone size: few; CDR3 protein: CAISDLSGLQETQYF; CDR3 DNA: TGTGCCATCAGTGACCTTTCAGGGCTTCAAGAGACCCAGTACTTC
V gene: TRBV7-9; J gene: TRBJ2-7; D gene: .; clone size: .; CDR3 protein: CASNKGRLTYEQYF; CDR3 DNA: TGTGCCAGCAATAAGGGACGCCTGACCTACGAGCAGTACTTC
V gene: TRBV29-1; J gene: TRBJ2-3; D gene: .; clone size: .; CDR3 protein: CSVTPRTEPDTQYF; CDR3 DNA: TGCAGCGTTACTCCTAGGACCGAACCAGATACGCAGTATTTT
V gene: TRBV15; J gene: TRBJ1-5; D gene: .; clone size: .; CDR3 protein: CATSAGNQPQHF; CDR3 DNA: TGTGCCACCAGCGCAGGGAATCAGCCCCAGCATTTT
V gene: TRBV12-3/TRBV12-4; J gene: TRBJ2-7; D gene: .; clone size: few; CDR3 protein: CASSFYGASYEQYF; CDR3 DNA: TGTGCCAGCTCCTTTTACGGGGCCTCCTACGAGCAGTACTTC
V gene: TRBV24-1; J gene: TRBJ2-7; D gene: TRBD1; clone size: .; CDR3 protein: CATSDRTGGGYEQYF; CDR3 DNA: TGTGCCACCAGTGATCGGACAGGGGGCGGTTACGAGCAGTACTTC
V gene: TRBV10-3; J gene: TRBJ2-1; D gene: TRBD2; clone size: many; CDR3 protein: CAITGTSGNNEQFF; CDR3 DNA: TGTGCCATCACGGGGACTAGCGGAAACAATGAGCAGTTCTTC
V gene: TRBV12-3/TRBV12-4; J gene: TRBJ1-1; D gene: .; clone size: .; CDR3 protein: CASAQVSPEAFF; CDR3 DNA: TGTGCCAGCGCCCAGGTATCCCCTGAAGCTTTCTTT
V gene: TRBV18; J gene: TRBJ1-3; D gene: .; clone size: .; CDR3 protein: CASSPRVISGNTIYF; CDR3 DNA: TGTGCCAGCTCACCACGAGTGATCTCTGGAAACACCATATATTTT
V gene: TRBV25-1; J gene: TRBJ2-7; D gene: TRBD1; clone size: .; CDR3 protein: CASSGDRGIGEQYF; CDR3 DNA: TGTGCCAGCAGTGGGGACAGGGGAATCGGCGAGCAGTACTTC
V gene: TRBV12-3/TRBV12-4; J gene: TRBJ1-5; D gene: TRBD1; clone size: .; CDR3 protein: CASSLGTGVSNQPQHF; CDR3 DNA: TGTGCCAGCAGTTTAGGGACAGGGGTTAGCAATCAGCCCCAGCATTTT
V gene: TRBV3-1; J gene: TRBJ2-7; D gene: TRBD2; clone size: .; CDR3 protein: CASSLWTSGRARYEQYF; CDR3 DNA: TGTGCCAGCAGCCTTTGGACTAGCGGGAGGGCCAGGTACGAGCAGTACTTC
V gene: TRBV20-1; J gene: TRBJ2-1; D gene: TRBD2; clone size: few; CDR3 protein: CSARHLAVVNEQFF; CDR3 DNA: TGCAGTGCTAGACATCTAGCGGTCGTTAATGAGCAGTTCTTC